This TCR beta chain is from a study of Graves' ophthalmopathy and Graves' hyperthyroidism. Additional autoimmune diseases, uncontrolled infections, pregnancy or lactation disqualified patients. Establishment of the diagnosis relied upon clinical symptoms, serum thyroxine, TRAb, thyroid ultrasound and orbital computed tomography. The study amplified TCR beta CDR3 regions using RNA transcripts. The first-round RT-PCR employed HTBI primers together with the Qiagen OneStep RT-PCR kit. A multiplex PCR was then performed as the second round. Via MiXCR, TCRdb re-called the multiplex PCR reads, giving one row per CDR3 protein. The profile covers approximately 330,000 distinct CDR3 sequences, with around a sixth appearing a single time and 10% to 15% taken by the ten largest. A note on this clonotype: Its specificity is unknown. At one end the junction does not follow the germline gene, possibly because of a read error.

Whole-study findings and limits: Most clonotypes expanded in thyroid above 0.001 frequency were present in blood too. Distinction of ophthalmopathy from stable hyperthyroidism by a 13-signature model reached approximately 89% sensitivity and approximately 80% specificity.

This CDR3 is built from 16 residues. Germline CDR1 is ENHRY and CDR2 is SYGVKD. This rearrangement joins TRBV10-3 to TRBJ2-7, with 9 bases identical to TRBD2. This sequence originates from an adult man with Graves' ophthalmopathy. Input material: peripheral blood. The DNA of the CDR3 is TGCGCCATCAGTGAGGCTAGCGGGACCACCGACTACGAGCAGTACTTC. It codes for CAISEASGTTDYEQYF.